The rows below give T cell receptor beta chains drawn from one sample of a study of CD8 T cells in ankylosing spondylitis. TCRdb recomputed calls from the 5' RACE reads with MiXCR, one row per CDR3 protein. The data contain approximately 150,000 distinct CDR3 sequences, roughly a third of them seen just once; the ten biggest clones take up 6%. The sequenced sample consisted of synovial fluid, either unsorted or a sorted T cell fraction (not recorded which). These receptors were obtained from a male donor with ankylosing spondylitis. Both conserved end residues are part of each CDR3. A D gene is named only where the DNA matches it firmly. Only part of the rows carry a size: once, few, many, or a class if the clone is expanded.

TRBV18	NA	many	TRBJ2-3	TGTGCCAGCTCACCAGAGGCAGGGGGGAGCACAGATACGCAGTATTTT	CASSPEAGGSTDTQYF
TRBV12-3/TRBV12-4	TRBD2	few	TRBJ2-5	TGTGCCAGCAGTTTTGTGGCTAGCGGGAGAGAGACCCAGTACTTC	CASSFVASGRETQYF
TRBV12-3/TRBV12-4	NA	NA	TRBJ1-1	TGTGCCAGCAGTTTCACCGGGGGCAATGAAGCTTTCTTT	CASSFTGGNEAFF
TRBV11-2	NA	NA	TRBJ2-7	TGTGCCAGCAGCCAAGGGCGGGGCACTACCTACGAGCAGTACTTC	CASSQGRGTTYEQYF
TRBV28	TRBD2	few	TRBJ2-7	TGTGCCAGCAGTCCCCAGGCGGGGGGGGCGCGACCTTCTTTC	CASSPQAGGARPSF
TRBV7-8	NA	NA	TRBJ2-7	TGTGCCAGCAGCTTGACAGAGAGAAATTCCTACGAGCAGTACTTC	CASSLTERNSYEQYF
TRBV4-2	NA	many	TRBJ1-6	TGTGCCAGCAGCCAATCCCCTACGTGGGGCTCCTATAATTCACCCCTCCACTTT	CASSQSPTWGSYNSPLHF
TRBV3-1	NA	NA	TRBJ1-4	TGTGCCAGCAGCCAGTGGCAGGGAAATGAAAAACTGTTTTTT	CASSQWQGNEKLFF
TRBV24-1	NA	NA	TRBJ1-2	TGTGCCACCAGTGATGACAGGTTTGGTTATGGCTACACCTTC	CATSDDRFGYGYTF
TRBV18	NA	once	TRBJ1-2	TGTGCCAGCTCACCACCGTGGGACTCGGGTGGCTACACCTTC	CASSPPWDSGGYTF
TRBV3-1	NA	NA	TRBJ2-3	TGTGCCAGCAGCCAAGATCCGAGCGTGGACACAGATACGCAGTATTTT	CASSQDPSVDTDTQYF
TRBV2	TRBD1	NA	TRBJ1-1	TGTGCCAGCAGTAGTAACAGGGGGCAAGCCACTGAAGCTTTCTTT	CASSSNRGQATEAFF
TRBV20-1	NA	once	TRBJ1-1	TGCAGTGCCCAGCCGGCAGGGCGGATCTTGAACACTGAAGCTTTCTTT	CSAQPAGRILNTEAFF
TRBV19	NA	NA	TRBJ1-2	TGTGCCAGTAGTCCCGACATGAGCTATGGCTACACCTTC	CASSPDMSYGYTF
TRBV18	NA	NA	TRBJ1-4	TGTGCCAGCTCACCTGCCACCCCTGAAAAACTGTTTTTT	CASSPATPEKLFF
TRBV12-3/TRBV12-4	NA	NA	TRBJ2-2	TGTGCCAGCAGTTTGGACAACGAGGGATTCGGGGAGCTGTTTTTT	CASSLDNEGFGELFF
TRBV7-9	TRBD1	NA	TRBJ2-7	TGTGCCAGCCGACAGGGGGATCGGGACGAGCAGTACTTC	CASRQGDRDEQYF
TRBV12-3/TRBV12-4	NA	once	TRBJ1-5	TGTGCCAGCAGTTTTTGGACAGTGTATAGCAATCAGCCCCAGCATTTT	CASSFWTVYSNQPQHF
TRBV20-1	TRBD1	few	TRBJ1-2	TGCAGTGCACCGGGACAGGGGAACTATGGCTACACCTTC	CSAPGQGNYGYTF
TRBV9	NA	NA	TRBJ1-6	TGTGCCAGCAGCGTAGCGGACATGCCGAATTCACCCCTCCACTTT	CASSVADMPNSPLHF
TRBV20-1	TRBD2	NA	TRBJ2-4	TGCAGTGCGCTCGTACCTACTAGCGGAAAAAACATTCAGTACTTC	CSALVPTSGKNIQYF
TRBV6-1	NA	many	TRBJ1-1	TGTGCCATCTCAATGGGGGGCGGCACTGAAGCTTTCTTT	CAISMGGGTEAFF
TRBV6-2/TRBV6-3	NA	few	TRBJ1-5	TGTGCCAGCAGTTACCAGTCGAGCCGGGGGGGGGACAATCAGCCCCAGCATTTT	CASSYQSSRGGDNQPQHF
TRBV20-1	TRBD2	NA	TRBJ2-7	TGCAGTGCTCTCAAACCCCTAGCGGATATATCCTACGAGCAGTACTTC	CSALKPLADISYEQYF
TRBV2	NA	NA	TRBJ2-7	TGTGCCAGCAGCCACAGGACTACCGGCTACGAGCAGTACTTC	CASSHRTTGYEQYF
TRBV3-1	TRBD2	once	TRBJ2-1	TGTGCCAGCAGCCACCTAAGCGGGGGGGCGGCCTACAATGAGCAGTTCTTC	CASSHLSGGAAYNEQFF
TRBV3-1	NA	NA	TRBJ1-4	TGTGCCAGCAGCCAAGATTGGGGCAACACACTGTTTTTT	CASSQDWGNTLFF